The T cell receptor (beta chain) described here comes from a study of cytomegalovirus exposure and HLA in healthy donors. Germline V gene sequence: CDR1 SGHAT, CDR2 FQDESV (reference sequence). This CDR3 is 16 amino acids long. The ends lost 0 bases at V and 3 bases at J; junction bases unmatched: 7. The PCR employed 60 Vbeta primers together with 13 Jbeta primers. Sequenced by immunoSEQ multiplex PCR; TCRdb stores in-frame clones only, minus some. The sample contains about 190,000 clones, 84% of which appear only once. The sequence was collected from a boy younger than 18 in good health and CMV-seronegative. The V call is TRBV11-1, the J call TRBJ2-7; 8 bases match TRBD1. What was sequenced was PBMCs. CDR3 DNA sequence: TGTGCCAGCAGCTTAGCCGGGACAGGCTGGCTCTACGAGCAGTACTTC. Protein sequence: CASSLAGTGWLYEQYF.